Shown below are 4 T cell receptor beta chains from a single sample sequenced in a study of blood T cell repertoires in COVID-19. The table came from immunoSEQ multiplex PCR; TCRdb's copy has only in-frame clones and leaves some out. Among a few hundred thousand clones listed, approximately 88% were seen once. Specimen: peripheral blood. These receptors all stem from a woman in her 70s with COVID-19, enrolled during active disease.

This clone was counted a few times. The rearrangement joins TRBV27 to TRBJ2-1; no firm D call. The CDR3 covers 12 residues. The ends were cut back, 3 bases at V and 5 bases at J, with 5 bases in the middle. Germline CDR1 is MNHEY and CDR2 is SMNVEV (reference sequence). The CDR3: CASSFLHNEQFF. For the CDR3, the DNA is TGTGCCAGCAGTTTCCTCCACAATGAGCAGTTCTTC.

The J gene is TRBJ2-7, the V gene TRBV14; TRBD2 matches at 11 bases. The CDR3 extends over 15 amino acids. CDR1 SGHDN and CDR2 FVKESK come from the germline V gene. V lost 9 bases, J lost 2 bases, and 9 bases stayed unmatched. CDR3 nucleotides: TGTGCCAGGCCACTAGCGGGAGAAAATCCCTACGAGCAGTACTTC. This translates into CARPLAGENPYEQYF.

The rearrangement links TRBV4-1 to TRBJ2-2; D may be TRBD2 (5 bases). With 3 bases removed from V and 5 bases from J, the gap between germline ends came to 10 bases. Germline CDR1 reads MGHRA; CDR2 reads YSYEKL. The CDR3 extends over 14 amino acids. This CDR3 reads CASSHPSRTGELFF. In DNA, the CDR3 is TGCGCCAGCAGCCATCCTAGCAGAACCGGGGAGCTGTTTTTT.

This clone was seen just once. The chain combines TRBV30 with TRBJ1-6; 9 bases agree with TRBD1. Germline loops: CDR1 GTSNPN, CDR2 SVGIG (reference sequence). J gave up 8 bases and V 7 bases, and 6 bases lay outside the gene matches. CDR3 length: 13 amino acids. The CDR3 sequence: CASSQGADSPLHF. Here the CDR3 DNA reads TGTGCCTCGTCACAGGGGGCTGATTCACCCCTCCACTTT. Full variable domain (outside the CDR3, taken from reference TRBV30 and TRBJ1-6): SQTIHQWPATLVQPVGSPLSLECTVEGTSNPNLYWYRQAAGRGLQLLFYSVGIGQISSEVPQNLSASRPQDRQFILSSKKLLLSDSGFYLCASSQGADSPLHFGNGTRLTVT.